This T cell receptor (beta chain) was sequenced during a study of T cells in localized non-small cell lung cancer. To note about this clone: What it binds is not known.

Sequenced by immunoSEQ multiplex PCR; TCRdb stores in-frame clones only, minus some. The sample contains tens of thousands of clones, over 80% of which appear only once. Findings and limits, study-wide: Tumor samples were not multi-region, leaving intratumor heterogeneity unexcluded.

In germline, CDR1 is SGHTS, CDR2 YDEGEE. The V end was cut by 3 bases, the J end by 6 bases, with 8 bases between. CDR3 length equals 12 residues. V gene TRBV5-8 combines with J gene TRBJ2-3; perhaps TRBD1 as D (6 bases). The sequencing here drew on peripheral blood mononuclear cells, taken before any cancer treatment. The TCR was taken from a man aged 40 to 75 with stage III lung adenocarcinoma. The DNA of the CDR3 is TGTGCCAGCAGCTGGGACAAGGATACGCAGTATTTT. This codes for CASSWDKDTQYF.